A single sample gave rise to the 20 T cell receptor beta chains below, sequenced in a study of T cells in Graves' hyperthyroidism and ophthalmopathy. Authors of the study amplified TCR beta CDR3 regions from RNA transcripts. In the first-round RT-PCR of the TCR CDR3, the HTBI primer set was used. TCRdb reprocessed the multiplex PCR reads via MiXCR and lists one record per CDR3 protein. Among 700,000 or so distinct CDR3 sequences listed, about 14% were seen once. Sequencing used blood. The source is a woman between 50 and 59 years old with Graves' ophthalmopathy.

This clonotype has just a few counts. This sequence joins TRBV7-2 and TRBJ2-1, with TRBD2 matching 9 bases. This CDR3 contains 15 residues. Per the germline V gene, CDR1 is SGHTA and CDR2 is FQGNSA. J was trimmed by 4 bases and V by 5 bases; bases with no gene match: 6. CDR3 sequence reads: CASSHRAGGYNEQFF. Here the CDR3 DNA reads TGTGCCAGCAGCCACCGGGCGGGAGGGTACAATGAGCAGTTCTTC.

The V and J genes are TRBV25-1 and TRBJ1-2; D unclear. Germline V gives CDR1 MGHDK, CDR2 SYGVNS. The CDR3 loop spans 12 amino acids. The germline V and J ends were trimmed by 6 bases and 3 bases, with 8 bases remaining between them. The chain's CDR3 is CASRGVDYGYTF. In DNA, the CDR3 is TGTGCCAGCAGGGGAGTCGACTATGGCTACACCTTC.

This clonotype was found many times. V is TRBV28 and J is TRBJ2-1; 11 nucleotides align to TRBD2. Trimming removed 1 base from V and 4 bases from J; junction bases left unmatched: 9. This CDR3 spans 18 amino acids. Germline loops: CDR1 MDHEN, CDR2 SYDVKM. The CDR3 region is CASSLLASGRPIYNEQFF. The CDR3 DNA sequence: TGTGCCAGCAGTTTATTGGCTAGCGGGAGGCCAATATACAATGAGCAGTTCTTC.

This clonotype has a count of ten or more. This chain joins TRBV7-9 and TRBJ1-1; perhaps TRBD1 as D (6 bases). V was clipped by 5 bases and J by 5 bases, with 18 bases between them. The germline gives CDR1 SEHNR, CDR2 FQNEAQ (reference sequence). The CDR3 length is 15 residues. CDR3 loop: CASSTRALRGTEAFF. The CDR3 DNA sequence: TGTGCCAGCAGCACCCGAGCTCTAAGGGGGACTGAAGCTTTCTTT.

This clonotype was recorded at least ten times. V gene TRBV28 combines with J gene TRBJ2-5; 7 bases are a match to TRBD1. The V segment lost 5 bases and the J segment 5 bases; nucleotides outside the gene matches: 5. The CDR3 is made up of 13 amino acids. In germline, CDR1 is MDHEN, CDR2 SYDVKM. DNA for the CDR3: TGTGCCAGCAGTAGATACAGGGGCGAGACCCAGTACTTC. It translates to CASSRYRGETQYF.

This clonotype was recorded many times. This chain links TRBV6-1 with TRBJ2-5; 7 positions match TRBD1. Per the germline V gene, CDR1 is MNHNS and CDR2 is SASEGT. With V trimmed by 5 bases and J by 2 bases, 8 bases remained unmatched. This CDR3 has 15 amino acids. CDR3 sequence reads: CASSLFGTAQETQYF. In DNA form, the CDR3 reads TGTGCCAGCAGTTTATTCGGGACAGCTCAAGAGACCCAGTACTTC.

This clonotype showed up many times. This chain joins TRBV10-3 and TRBJ1-2; the match to TRBD1 covers 8 bases. Germline CDR1 and CDR2: ENHRY and SYGVKD. The CDR3 consists of 13 residues. V lost 9 bases, J lost 6 bases, and 9 bases stayed unmatched. Here the CDR3 DNA reads TGTGCCATTAGAGACCAGGGGGCGGATGGCTACACCTTC. Its translation: CAIRDQGADGYTF.

The genes are TRBV7-9 and TRBJ1-2, with D possibly matching TRBD1 (6 bases). The CDR3 contains 15 residues. V gave up 1 base and J gave up 6 bases, with 15 bases separating them. Germline V gene lookup returns CDR1 SEHNR and CDR2 FQNEAQ (reference sequence). CDR3 loop: CASSLEKTGGDGYTF. DNA for the CDR3: TGTGCCAGCAGCTTAGAAAAGACAGGCGGTGATGGCTACACCTTC.

The sample holds many counts of this clonotype. V is TRBV7-3 and J is TRBJ2-1; 14 positions agree with TRBD2. Germline loops: CDR1 SGHTA, CDR2 FQGTGA. The length of the CDR3 is 16 residues. J lost 7 bases, V lost 2 bases, and 4 bases had no gene match. CDR3 nucleotides: TGTGCCAGCAGCTTAGGGACTAGCGGGAGTTGGAATGAGCAGTTCTTC. This translates into CASSLGTSGSWNEQFF.

This clonotype showed up many times. The J gene is TRBJ2-7, the V gene TRBV14, with 9 bases aligning to TRBD1. CDR1 SGHDN and CDR2 FVKESK come from the germline V gene. J gave up 1 base and V 6 bases, and 7 bases lay outside the gene matches. This CDR3 contains 15 residues. Here the CDR3 DNA reads TGTGCCAGCAGTCTTACAGGGGGCTCTTCCTACGAGCAGTACTTC. It codes for CASSLTGGSSYEQYF.

The chain couples TRBV27 to TRBJ2-5; no clear D gene. The CDR3 sequence is 11 residues long. V gave up 6 bases and J gave up 5 bases, with 7 bases separating them. Germline V gene sequence: CDR1 MNHEY, CDR2 SMNVEV (reference sequence). The CDR3 bases are TGTGCCAGCAGGCACTGGGAGACCCAGTACTTC. Protein product: CASRHWETQYF.

The table lists this clonotype with many counts. V is TRBV7-9 and J is TRBJ1-6, with a weak D call TRBD1 (5 bases). Trimming left V 5 bases short and J 7 bases short, with 12 bases between. CDR1 is SEHNR, CDR2 FQNEAQ, per germline (reference sequence). The CDR3 has 14 residues. DNA of the CDR3: TGTGCCAGCAGCCCCGGGACCCCAAATTCACCCCTCCACTTT. It specifies CASSPGTPNSPLHF.

This chain connects TRBV7-2 to TRBJ2-5, with D tentatively TRBD1 or TRBD2 (5 bases each). The DNA matches TRBJ2-1 better at its end, which makes the J call doubtful. Germline V gene data show CDR1 as SGHTA and CDR2 as FQGNSA. The CDR3 has 14 residues. For the CDR3, the DNA is TGTGCCAGCAGCTTAGATGGGAGAGGGGAGACCCAGTTCTTC. It codes for CASSLDGRGETQFF.

The chain has TRBV5-4 and TRBJ2-7; 15 bases are a match to TRBD2. CDR3 length: 15 residues. Germline CDR1 and CDR2: SGHNT and YYREEE (reference sequence). V shed 3 bases, J shed 5 bases, and the junction held 3 bases outside the gene matches. The CDR3 reads CASSYGLAGGDEQYF. The CDR3, as DNA: TGTGCCAGCAGCTACGGACTAGCGGGAGGGGACGAGCAGTACTTC.

The V and J genes are TRBV14 and TRBJ1-4, with TRBD1 as a possible D gene (6 bases). Germline V gene data show CDR1 as SGHDN and CDR2 as FVKESK. Trimming shortened V by 4 bases and J by 8 bases, and 20 bases separated the two germline ends. The CDR3 extends over 16 amino acids. This chain's CDR3 is CASSLKTPRGREKLFF. CDR3 DNA: TGTGCCAGCAGCCTAAAGACCCCCAGGGGCCGGGAAAAACTGTTTTTT.

The rearrangement uses TRBV4-2 and TRBJ2-2; D not certain. The CDR3 is made up of 16 amino acids. The V gene's germline CDR1 is LGHNA and CDR2 YNFKEQ. Trimming cost V 4 bases and J 3 bases, with 15 bases left between them. CDR3 loop: CASSPDTDRYTGELFF. DNA for the CDR3: TGTGCCAGCAGCCCAGATACTGATAGATACACCGGGGAGCTGTTTTTT.

This clonotype was observed a handful of times. The chain carries TRBV20-1 and TRBJ2-4, with D possibly being TRBD2 (6 bases). V lost 2 bases and J 0 bases, leaving 8 bases between the germline ends. Germline values: CDR1 DFQATT, CDR2 SNEGSKA (reference sequence). The CDR3 has 14 residues. The chain's CDR3 is CSARPGLAKNIQYF. The CDR3, as DNA: TGCAGTGCTAGACCGGGACTAGCCAAAAACATTCAGTACTTC.

This clonotype occurred many times. This rearrangement joins TRBV11-2 to TRBJ1-1; the D gene is possibly TRBD1 (5 bases). Germline values: CDR1 SGHAT, CDR2 FQNNGV. The CDR3 extends over 14 amino acids. Trimming stripped 7 bases from V and 0 bases from J, with 12 bases between. This CDR3 reads CASTQRQMNTEAFF. The CDR3 DNA sequence: TGTGCCAGCACCCAAAGACAGATGAACACTGAAGCTTTCTTT. Supplemented by reference TRBV11-2 and TRBJ1-1, the full variable domain reads EAGVAQSPRYKIIEKRQSVAFWCNPISGHATLYWYQQILGQGPKLLIQFQNNGVVDDSQLPKDRFSAERLKGVDSTLKIQPAKLEDSAVYLCASTQRQMNTEAFFGQGTRLTVV.

This clonotype was counted ten times or more. V and J are TRBV11-2 and TRBJ2-2; D not resolved. The V end was cut by 5 bases, the J end by 0 bases, with 19 bases between. Germline lookup yields CDR1 SGHAT and CDR2 FQNNGV. This CDR3 spans 18 amino acids. For the CDR3, the DNA is TGTGCCAGCAGCCCCCTGAGTTCCTACTCCTCGAACACCGGGGAGCTGTTTTTT. This encodes CASSPLSSYSSNTGELFF. Full variable domain (missing parts from reference TRBV11-2 and TRBJ2-2): EAGVAQSPRYKIIEKRQSVAFWCNPISGHATLYWYQQILGQGPKLLIQFQNNGVVDDSQLPKDRFSAERLKGVDSTLKIQPAKLEDSAVYLCASSPLSSYSSNTGELFFGEGSRLTVL.

There are many counts of this clonotype. The chain recombines TRBV2 with TRBJ2-1, with 12 bases lining up with TRBD2. With 5 bases clipped from V and 15 bases from J, the junction kept 8 bases outside the gene matches. The length of the CDR3 is 13 residues. Germline assignment: CDR1 SNHLY and CDR2 FYNNEI. The CDR3 protein is CASSYSTSGSLFF. CDR3 DNA sequence: TGTGCCAGCAGTTACTCGACTAGCGGGAGTTTGTTCTTC.